This T cell receptor beta chain was captured in a study of beta chain features in type 1 diabetes. Purities over 98% were achieved in all sorted populations. Study-wide points: Moderate yet significant TCRB CDR3 shortening was seen in Type 1 diabetes patients in all four CD4+ subsets.

Investigators reverse transcribed all isolated RNA, so they sequenced expressed TCRB transcripts. Sequencing used immunoSEQ multiplex PCR; TCRdb keeps in-frame clones, though not all of them. The table lists 200,000 to 250,000 clones, 9.6% of them singletons, with under 0.045% in the top ten. Germline CDR1 SQVTM, CDR2 ANQGSEA. V gave up 4 bases and J gave up 4 bases; unmatched junction bases: 7. The CDR3 contains 15 residues. This clone was found a few times. Its antigen is still unknown. J is TRBJ2-1 and V is TRBV29-1; 10 bases agree with TRBD1. The sequenced sample was naive CD4+ T cells from blood. The receptor was derived from a woman aged 18-30 years in good health. The CDR3 DNA reads as TGCAGCGTTGGGCGGGACAGGGGTTGGTACAATGAGCAGTTCTTC. Amino acid sequence: CSVGRDRGWYNEQFF.